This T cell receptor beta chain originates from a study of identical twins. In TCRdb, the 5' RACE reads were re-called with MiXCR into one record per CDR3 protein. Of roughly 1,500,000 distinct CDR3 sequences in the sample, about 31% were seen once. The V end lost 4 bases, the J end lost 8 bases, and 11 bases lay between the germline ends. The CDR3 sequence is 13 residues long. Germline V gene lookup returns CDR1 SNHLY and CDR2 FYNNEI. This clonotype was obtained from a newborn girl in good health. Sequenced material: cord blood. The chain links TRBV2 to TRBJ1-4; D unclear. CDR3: CASSGGSAEKLFF. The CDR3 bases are TGTGCCAGCAGTGGAGGGTCGGCCGAAAAACTGTTTTTT.